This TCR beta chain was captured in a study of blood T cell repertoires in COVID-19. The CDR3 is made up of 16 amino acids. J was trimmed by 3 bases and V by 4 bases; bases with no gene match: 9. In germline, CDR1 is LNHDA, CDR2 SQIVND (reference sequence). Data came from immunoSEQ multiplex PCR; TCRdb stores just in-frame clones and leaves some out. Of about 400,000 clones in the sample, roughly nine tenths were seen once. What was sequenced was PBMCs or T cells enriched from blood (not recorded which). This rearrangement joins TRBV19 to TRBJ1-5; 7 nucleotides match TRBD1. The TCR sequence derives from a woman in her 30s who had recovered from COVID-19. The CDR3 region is CASSRTSDRNNQPQHF. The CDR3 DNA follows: TGTGCCAGTAGTAGAACCTCGGACAGGAACAATCAGCCCCAGCATTTT. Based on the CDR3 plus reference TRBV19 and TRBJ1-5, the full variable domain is DGGITQSPKYLFRKEGQNVTLSCEQNLNHDAMYWYRQDPGQGLRLIYYSQIVNDFQKGDIAEGYSVSREKKESFPLTVTSAQKNPTAFYLCASSRTSDRNNQPQHFGDGTRLSIL.